This T cell receptor (beta chain) was recorded in a study of neurological immune-mediated disorders. This clonotype was seen many times. This CDR3 has 11 residues. Trimming cost V 6 bases and J 6 bases, with 8 bases left between them. TCRdb passed the 5' RACE reads through MiXCR, listing each CDR3 protein once. This table has around 90,000 distinct CDR3 sequences, less than 15% appearing once. Time point defined: longitudinal time-point 2. The source material was PBMCs. This clonotype originated in a female donor with HTLV-1-associated myelopathy (HAM/TSP). This chain links TRBV12-3 or TRBV12-4 with TRBJ1-1; D perhaps matches TRBD1 (5 bases). CDR3 coding DNA: TGTGCCAGCAGACGGGGGGCTGAAGCTTTCTTT. Protein: CASRRGAEAFF.